A single sample is the source of the 4 T cell receptor beta chains below, sequenced in a study of CD8+ T cells in alopecia areata. RNA extraction and reverse transcription yielded cDNA as sequencing template. Here immunoSEQ multiplex PCR was the method, and the copy in TCRdb shows in-frame clones only, minus some. The sample lists roughly 200,000 clones; roughly two fifths were seen once. Treatment noted: oral pan-JAK inhibitor, 5-10 mg twice daily. The specimen was CD4+ T cells sorted from blood, collected at approximately week 30, from a patient treated with tofacitinib. Source of these receptors: a human donor with alopecia areata.

This chain links TRBV5-1 with TRBJ2-1; the D is unclear. Between the trimmed V and J ends, which lost 2 bases and 2 bases, there was a span of 8 bases. The CDR3 is 14 residues long. Germline lookup yields CDR1 SGHRS and CDR2 YFSETQ. This chain's CDR3 is CASSFGQPYNEQFF. CDR3 nucleotides: TGCGCCAGCAGCTTTGGGCAGCCCTACAATGAGCAGTTCTTC.

The chain links TRBV29-1 to TRBJ1-1; tentative D call: TRBD1 (6 bases). Between the trimmed V and J ends, which lost 3 bases and 3 bases, there was a span of 14 bases. The CDR3 sequence is 14 residues long. Germline lookup yields CDR1 SQVTM and CDR2 ANQGSEA. Here the CDR3 reads CSVELGGWYTEAFF. In nucleotides, the CDR3 is TGCAGCGTTGAGCTCGGGGGCTGGTACACTGAAGCTTTCTTT.

This clone was observed a handful of times. The chain links TRBV6-5 to TRBJ2-7; D might be TRBD2 (5 bases). The germline CDR1 and CDR2 sequences are MNHEY and SVGAGI. V was cut by 0 bases and J by 4 bases, with 13 bases left in between. The CDR3 has 15 amino acids. CDR3 DNA: TGTGCCAGCAGTTACTCGGACTCTCCGGTGTACGAGCAGTACTTC. Amino acid sequence: CASSYSDSPVYEQYF.

In this sample, this clone turned up a few times. J is TRBJ2-1 and V is TRBV30; D may correspond to TRBD1 or TRBD2 (6 bases each). The CDR3 runs 14 residues. Per germline, CDR1 GTSNPN and CDR2 SVGIG (reference sequence). Deletions cut 3 bases from V and 8 bases from J, with 17 bases between. The CDR3 sequence is CAWRVSGQSDEQFF. In DNA, the CDR3 is TGTGCCTGGAGGGTTAGCGGACAGAGCGATGAGCAGTTCTTC. The whole variable domain, remainder taken from reference TRBV30 and TRBJ2-1, is SQTIHQWPATLVQPVGSPLSLECTVEGTSNPNLYWYRQAAGRGLQLLFYSVGIGQISSEVPQNLSASRPQDRQFILSSKKLLLSDSGFYLCAWRVSGQSDEQFFGPGTRLTVL.